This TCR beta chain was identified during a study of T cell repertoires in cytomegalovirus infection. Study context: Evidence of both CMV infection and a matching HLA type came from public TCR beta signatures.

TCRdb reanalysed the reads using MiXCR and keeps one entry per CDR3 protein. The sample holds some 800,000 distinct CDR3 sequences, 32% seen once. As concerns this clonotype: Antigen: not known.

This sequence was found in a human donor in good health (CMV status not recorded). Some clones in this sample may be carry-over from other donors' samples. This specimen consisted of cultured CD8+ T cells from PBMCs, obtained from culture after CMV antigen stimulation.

The CDR3 nucleotides are TGTGCCAGCGGCATCCGGGGTGGAAACACCATATATTTT. This sequence encodes CASGIRGGNTIYF. The V gene is TRBV28, the J gene TRBJ1-3; no clear D. V lost 8 bases to trimming and J lost 3 bases, with 11 bases between them. CDR1 and CDR2 from the germline V gene are MDHEN and SYDVKM. The CDR3 spans 13 residues.